These 32 T cell receptor beta chains originate from one sample sequenced in a study. TCRdb passed the 5' RACE reads through MiXCR, listing each CDR3 protein once. The sample includes around 43,000 distinct CDR3 sequences, approximately 17% of them seen just once. Material: naive CD4+ T cells sorted from a lymph node. The subset: naive CD4+ T cells, CD4+CD45RA+CD25-. Receptors were obtained from a female donor with breast cancer.

As concerns this clonotype: It may be a read error: a sequence one base away is much more abundant. This sequence joins TRBV15 and TRBJ1-2, with a possible D match to TRBD1 (6 bases). The CDR3 sequence is 13 residues long. V was pared by 9 bases and J by 4 bases, with 15 bases between. The germline gives CDR1 LNHNV, CDR2 YYDKDF (reference sequence). CDR3 coding DNA: TGTGCCACGGGGACGGGGGCCGCCTATGGCTACACCTTC. Protein sequence: CATGTGAAYGYTF.

This rearrangement joins TRBV29-1 to TRBJ2-1; the match to TRBD1 covers 8 bases. With 3 bases clipped from V and 5 bases from J, the junction kept 3 bases outside the gene matches. The CDR3 runs to 13 residues. Germline V gene sequence: CDR1 SQVTM, CDR2 ANQGSEA. The CDR3 nucleotides read TGCAGCGTTGACAGGGGGCGGAACAATGAGCAGTTCTTC. This codes for CSVDRGRNNEQFF.

This clonotype was detected only a few times. In DNA, the CDR3 is TGTGCCAGCAGTGGGGGCGAGAGCACAGATACGCAGTATTTT. It specifies CASSGGESTDTQYF. The chain is built from TRBV2 and TRBJ2-3, with a possible D match to TRBD1 (5 bases). Germline V gene data show CDR1 as SNHLY and CDR2 as FYNNEI. CDR3 length: 14 residues. V was clipped by 4 bases and J by 0 bases, with 8 bases between them.

The chain combines TRBV3-1 with TRBJ2-3; no clear D. Germline CDR1 reads LGHDT; CDR2 reads YNNKEL (reference sequence). Deletions cut 0 bases from V and 0 bases from J, with 7 bases between. The length of the CDR3 is 15 residues. Here the CDR3 reads CASSQDTLSTDTQYF. In nucleotides, the CDR3 is TGTGCCAGCAGCCAAGATACACTTAGCACAGATACGCAGTATTTT.

This sequence joins TRBV29-1 and TRBJ2-5; D is unclear. V was clipped by 5 bases and J by 0 bases, with 7 bases between them. Germline lookup yields CDR1 SQVTM and CDR2 ANQGSEA. CDR3 size: 12 residues. CDR3 sequence: CSVQTYQETQYF. CDR3 nucleotide sequence: TGCAGCGTTCAGACCTACCAAGAGACCCAGTACTTC. The full variable domain, its missing parts supplied by reference TRBV29-1 and TRBJ2-5, is SAVISQKPSRDICQRGTSLTIQCQVDSQVTMMFWYRQQPGQSLTLIATANQGSEATYESGFVIDKFPISRPNLTFSTLTVSNMSPEDSSIYLCSVQTYQETQYFGPGTRLLVL.

This clonotype was detected many times. V gene TRBV4-3 combines with J gene TRBJ2-3; 8 bases agree with TRBD1. The trim removed 3 bases at V and 1 base at J, leaving 6 bases unmatched. Germline CDR1 reads LGHNA; CDR2 reads YSLEER. The CDR3 totals 16 residues. The CDR3 sequence is CASSQVTGGGTDTQYF. In DNA, the CDR3 is TGCGCCAGCAGCCAGGTCACAGGGGGTGGCACAGATACGCAGTATTTT.

This clonotype was seen repeatedly, ten times or more. This rearrangement joins TRBV6-2 or TRBV6-3 to TRBJ2-5; TRBD2 matches 8 bases. The CDR3 totals 14 residues. Germline assignment: CDR1 MNHEY and CDR2 SVGEGT. Trimming removed 8 bases from V and 3 bases from J; junction bases left unmatched: 8. In nucleotides, the CDR3 is TGTGCCAGCGGACGGGGGGGAGCGGAAGAGACCCAGTACTTC. Protein: CASGRGGAEETQYF.

The J gene is TRBJ2-5, the V gene TRBV20-1; 8 nucleotides align to TRBD1. After removal of 5 bases from V and 4 bases from J, the junction contained 21 bases not matched to a gene. Per germline, CDR1 DFQATT and CDR2 SNEGSKA (reference sequence). The CDR3 has 18 residues. CDR3 in amino acids: CSAQAVDRGKGIRETQYF. The CDR3 DNA reads TGCAGTGCTCAAGCGGTTGACAGGGGCAAAGGGATAAGAGAGACCCAGTACTTC.

Of note for this clonotype: One junction end does not reproduce the germline sequence, and a read error may be involved. V usage is TRBV6-4 and J usage is TRBJ2-7, with a weak D call TRBD1 (6 bases). Germline CDR1 MRHNA, CDR2 SNTAGT. The CDR3 length is 13 residues. The CDR3 region is CASTDGQPYEQYF. CDR3 bases: TGTGCCAGCACTGACGGACAGCCCTACGAGCAGTACTTC.

The rearrangement joins TRBV6-1 to TRBJ2-2; possibly TRBD1 for D (5 bases). This CDR3 has 15 residues. The germline V gene encodes CDR1 MNHNS and CDR2 SASEGT. Trimming left V 6 bases short and J 1 base short, with 12 bases between. The CDR3 is CASRLQGRNTGELFF. In nucleotides, the CDR3 is TGTGCCAGCAGGTTGCAGGGCCGGAACACCGGGGAGCTGTTTTTT.

This clonotype was recorded a few times. CDR3 DNA sequence: TGTGCCAGCAGCCCCCGCTGGGGCGGGAGCTCCTACAATGAGCAGTTCTTC. It encodes CASSPRWGGSSYNEQFF. The V and J genes are TRBV7-2 and TRBJ2-1; 7 bases agree with TRBD2. The V and J ends lost 5 bases and 0 bases, in that order; junction bases with no gene match: 10. This CDR3 contains 17 residues. Per germline, CDR1 SGHTA and CDR2 FQGNSA.

V gene TRBV29-1 combines with J gene TRBJ2-3; D not certain. Germline CDR1 is SQVTM and CDR2 is ANQGSEA. The CDR3 covers 12 residues. Trimming took off 7 bases at V and 2 bases at J, with 10 bases between the two ends. The CDR3: CSASVFTDTQYF. The CDR3 coding sequence is TGCAGCGCGTCAGTATTCACAGATACGCAGTATTTT.

Comment on this clonotype: One junction end disagrees with the germline gene, perhaps due to a read error. This chain joins TRBV6-5 and TRBJ2-5, with D maybe TRBD2 (6 bases). Germline lookup yields CDR1 MNHEY and CDR2 SVGAGI. This CDR3 has 15 amino acids. In DNA, the CDR3 is TGTGCCAGCAGACGATCCCCCGGGACTGGATACACCCAGTGCTTC. Protein product: CASRRSPGTGYTQCF.

With regard to this clonotype: Just one base apart from a much larger clone, this may be a read error. The J gene is TRBJ1-2, the V gene TRBV10-3, with a possible D match to TRBD1 (6 bases). Germline CDR1 and CDR2: ENHRY and SYGVKD. This CDR3 contains 14 residues. The CDR3 region is CAISESWGAAGCTF. The DNA for the CDR3 is TGTGCCATCAGTGAGTCCTGGGGGGCGGCCGGCTGCACCTTC.

This clonotype was recorded a few times. The rearrangement uses TRBV13 and TRBJ1-5; 8 bases are shared with TRBD1. Trimming took 4 bases from V and 7 from J; bases not matched to a gene: 9. Germline-derived CDR1 and CDR2 are PRHDT and FYEKMQ (reference sequence). The CDR3 spans 15 residues. Written as DNA, the CDR3 is TGTGCCAGCAGCTCGGACAGGGTATGGGACCAGCCCCAGCATTTT. This gives the protein CASSSDRVWDQPQHF.

The chain carries TRBV3-1 and TRBJ1-2; D is undetermined. The CDR3 covers 14 residues. CDR1 is LGHDT, CDR2 YNNKEL, per germline (reference sequence). Trimming pared 3 bases from V and 8 bases from J, leaving 16 bases between. CDR3 region: CASSHRSGTSGYTF. The CDR3 nucleotides are TGTGCCAGCAGCCATAGATCGGGCACTAGCGGCTACACCTTC.

As concerns this clonotype: A much larger clonotype is one base distant, so this may be a read error. This rearrangement joins TRBV6-5 to TRBJ2-3; D may be TRBD2 (6 bases). CDR1 MNHEY and CDR2 SVGAGI come from the germline V gene. CDR3 size: 15 residues. V was trimmed by 6 bases and J by 4 bases, leaving 17 bases between them. The CDR3 nucleotides are TGTGCCAGCAGGCGTCGGACTACCCACGCAGATACGCAGTATTTT. It encodes CASRRRTTHADTQYF.

This sequence joins TRBV5-5 and TRBJ2-7; 7 nucleotides match TRBD2. Losses at the gene ends were 4 bases for V and 2 bases for J; bases not matched to a gene: 3. This CDR3 is 13 amino acids long. Germline CDR1 reads SGHKS; CDR2 reads YYEKEE (reference sequence). In DNA form, the CDR3 reads TGTGCCAGCAGCCGACGGGGGGCCTACGAGCAGTACTTC. This encodes CASSRRGAYEQYF.

In its sample, this clonotype was seen a few times. The V gene is TRBV21-1, the J gene TRBJ2-2; TRBD2 is the table's D call and was not checked against the DNA. TRBV21-1 is a listed pseudogene. This CDR3 is built from 15 residues. The CDR3 protein is CASSKRERVTGELFF. CDR3 DNA sequence: TGTGCCAGCAGCAAACGGGAGAGAGTGACCGGGGAGCTGTTTTTT.

This clonotype was observed at least ten times. V is TRBV20-1 and J is TRBJ1-2; D is uncertain. Germline-derived CDR1 and CDR2 are DFQATT and SNEGSKA (reference sequence). Trimming shortened V by 2 bases and J by 2 bases, and 12 bases separated the two germline ends. The CDR3 is 14 residues long. The CDR3 DNA reads TGCAGTGCTAGAAAAGGAGGGATCAACTATGGCTACACCTTC. This translates into CSARKGGINYGYTF.

This clonotype appeared many times. This chain uses TRBV27 with TRBJ2-3; D remains unclear. The CDR3 is 14 amino acids. V dropped 0 bases and J dropped 8 bases, with 12 bases sitting between them. Germline values: CDR1 MNHEY, CDR2 SMNVEV (reference sequence). CDR3 sequence: CASSLSSTPGTQYF. DNA for the CDR3: TGTGCCAGCAGTTTATCGAGTACCCCCGGTACGCAGTATTTT.

This clonotype was picked up many times. The chain employs TRBV5-6 and TRBJ2-3; 7 bases map to TRBD1. V trimming: 4 bases; J trimming: 7 bases; junction bases outside the gene matches: 12. Germline CDR1 and CDR2: SGHDT and YYEEEE. CDR3 length equals 15 residues. The chain's CDR3 is CASSRPGQYANTQYF. The CDR3 DNA follows: TGTGCCAGCAGCAGGCCGGGACAGTACGCAAATACGCAGTATTTT.

This chain links TRBV7-8 with TRBJ1-6, with no clear D. The V gene's germline CDR1 is SGHVS and CDR2 FQNEAQ. The germline V and J ends were trimmed by 2 bases and 4 bases, with 6 bases remaining between them. This CDR3 has 14 residues. CDR3 amino acids: CASSLTEYNSPLHF. The CDR3 nucleotides are TGTGCCAGCAGCTTAACAGAATATAATTCACCCCTCCACTTT.

This clonotype was seen only a few times. The chain recombines TRBV7-2 with TRBJ1-2; D might be TRBD1 (6 bases). V lost 6 bases, J lost 1 base, and 15 bases lay in between. Germline V CDR1 and CDR2: SGHTA, FQGNSA. The length of the CDR3 is 15 residues. The CDR3 reads CASREQGRGNYGYTF. The CDR3 DNA sequence: TGTGCCAGCAGAGAACAGGGAAGGGGTAACTATGGCTACACCTTC.

The rearrangement joins TRBV5-1 to TRBJ2-2; no reliable D call. V dropped 6 bases and J dropped 1 base, with 16 bases sitting between them. The germline V gene has CDR1 SGHRS and CDR2 YFSETQ. CDR3 size: 16 residues. The CDR3 region is CASTPAGTRNTGELFF. In nucleotides, the CDR3 is TGCGCCAGCACCCCAGCAGGCACCCGGAACACCGGGGAGCTGTTTTTT.

This chain uses TRBV12-5 with TRBJ2-2; TRBD2 aligns across 13 bases. Germline CDR1 is LGHNT and CDR2 is FRNRAP. The CDR3 length is 16 residues. V was clipped by 4 bases and J by 3 bases; unmatched bases: 2. The CDR3 DNA is TGTGCTAGTGGTTCAGGACTAGCGGGGGACACCGGGGAGCTGTTTTTT. Its protein is CASGSGLAGDTGELFF.

Remarks on this clonotype: This clone may be a read error of a much larger clone one base away. This chain's CDR3 is CASSQPPLAEQCF. CDR3 DNA: TGTGCCAGCTCCCAACCGCCCTTGGCTGAGCAGTGCTTC. The chain uses TRBV6-2 or TRBV6-3 and TRBJ2-1; D uncertain. There are 13 residues in the CDR3. Germline CDR1 MNHEY, CDR2 SVGEGT.

This clonotype showed up just a few times. The chain combines TRBV7-3 with TRBJ2-1; D is uncertain. V gave up 2 bases and J gave up 7 bases, with 9 bases separating them. Per germline, CDR1 SGHTA and CDR2 FQGTGA. The CDR3 has 13 residues. The CDR3 here is CASSLGAGNEQFF. DNA of the CDR3: TGTGCCAGCAGCTTAGGTGCTGGGAATGAGCAGTTCTTC.

The table lists this clonotype with a few counts. The chain links TRBV6-2 or TRBV6-3 to TRBJ1-1; 11 bases map to TRBD1. This CDR3 contains 13 residues. CDR1 MNHEY and CDR2 SVGEGT come from the germline V gene. Losses at the gene ends were 6 bases for V and 10 bases for J; bases not matched to a gene: 7. The CDR3 DNA reads as TGTGCCAGCAGGCCATCGGACAGGGGGCTAGCTTTCTTT. The encoded protein is CASRPSDRGLAFF.

This clonotype was counted many times. V gene TRBV7-9 combines with J gene TRBJ2-3; D uncertain. The germline V gene has CDR1 SEHNR and CDR2 FQNEAQ (reference sequence). The CDR3 has 12 residues. V was trimmed by 5 bases and J by 3 bases, leaving 6 bases between them. In DNA form, the CDR3 reads TGTGCCAGCAGCACCGATACAGATACGCAGTATTTT. It is translated as CASSTDTDTQYF. The full variable domain, with the rest looked up from reference TRBV7-9 and TRBJ2-3, is DTGVSQNPRHKITKRGQNVTFRCDPISEHNRLYWYRQTLGQGPEFLTYFQNEAQLEKSRLLSDRFSAERPKGSFSTLEIQRTEQGDSAMYLCASSTDTDTQYFGPGTRLTVL.

This clonotype was recorded many times. The J gene is TRBJ2-3, the V gene TRBV5-1; unclear D gene. The germline V and J ends were trimmed by 0 bases and 4 bases, with 6 bases remaining between them. CDR1 is SGHRS, CDR2 YFSETQ, per germline. The CDR3 extends over 13 amino acids. CDR3 coding DNA: TGCGCCAGCAGCTTGGCGAGAGCAGATACGCAGTATTTT. Translation: CASSLARADTQYF.

This clonotype was recorded many times. This chain connects TRBV7-9 to TRBJ2-3; the match to TRBD2 covers 11 bases. CDR3 length equals 15 residues. Germline trimming cut 3 bases from V and 1 base from J; bases unmatched to any gene: 0. Germline-derived CDR1 and CDR2 are SEHNR and FQNEAQ (reference sequence). CDR3 region: CASSFSGRGTDTQYF. In DNA form, the CDR3 reads TGTGCCAGCAGCTTTAGCGGGAGGGGCACAGATACGCAGTATTTT.